The subject of this entry is one TCR beta chain. This specimen belongs to a study of CD8+ T cells in alopecia areata. Per germline, CDR1 SGHTA and CDR2 FQGNSA. V shed 5 bases, J shed 3 bases, and the junction held 5 bases outside the gene matches. The CDR3 is made up of 15 amino acids. Peripheral blood samples and lesional scalp punch biopsies were obtained from alopecia areata patients. Reverse transcribed after extraction, RNA yielded cDNA as the sequencing template. Only in-frame clones appear in the TCRdb table, and some are missing; sequencing was by immunoSEQ multiplex PCR. The sample lists more than 110,000 clones, roughly 64% occurring once.

The chain combines TRBV7-2 with TRBJ2-7, with 12 bases matching TRBD2. This specimen was CD4+ T cells sorted from blood, taken at week 0. This TCR was sampled from a human donor with alopecia areata. CDR3 DNA sequence: TGTGCCAGCAGCATGCCGGGACTAGCGGGCTACGAGCAGTACTTC. Translating gives CASSMPGLAGYEQYF.